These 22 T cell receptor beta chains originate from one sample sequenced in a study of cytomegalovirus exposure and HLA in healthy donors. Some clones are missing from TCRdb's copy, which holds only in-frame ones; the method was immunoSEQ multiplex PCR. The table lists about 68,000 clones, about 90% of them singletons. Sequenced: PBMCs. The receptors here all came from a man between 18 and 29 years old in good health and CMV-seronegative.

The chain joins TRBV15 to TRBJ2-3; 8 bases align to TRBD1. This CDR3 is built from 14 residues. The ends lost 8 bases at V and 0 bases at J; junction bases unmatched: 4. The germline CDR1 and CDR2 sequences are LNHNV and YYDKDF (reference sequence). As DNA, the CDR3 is TGTGCCACCCGGCAGGGGGCAAGCACAGATACGCAGTATTTT. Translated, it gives CATRQGASTDTQYF.

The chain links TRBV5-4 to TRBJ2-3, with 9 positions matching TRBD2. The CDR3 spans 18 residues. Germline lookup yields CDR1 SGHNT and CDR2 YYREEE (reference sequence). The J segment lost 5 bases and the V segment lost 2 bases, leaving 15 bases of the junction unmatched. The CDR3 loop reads CASSFRLISRGRGDTQYF. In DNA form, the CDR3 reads TGTGCCAGCAGCTTCAGGCTCATCTCCCGCGGGAGGGGAGATACGCAGTATTTT. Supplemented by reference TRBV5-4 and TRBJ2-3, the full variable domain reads ETGVTQSPTHLIKTRGQQVTLRCSSQSGHNTVSWYQQALGQGPQFIFQYYREEENGRGNFPPRFSGLQFPNYSSELNVNALELDDSALYLCASSFRLISRGRGDTQYFGPGTRLTVL.

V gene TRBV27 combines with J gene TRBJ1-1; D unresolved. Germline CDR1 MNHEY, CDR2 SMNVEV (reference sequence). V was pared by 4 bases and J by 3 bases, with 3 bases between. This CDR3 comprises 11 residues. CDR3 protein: CASSSYTEAFF. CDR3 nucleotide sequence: TGTGCCAGCAGTTCCTACACTGAAGCTTTCTTT.

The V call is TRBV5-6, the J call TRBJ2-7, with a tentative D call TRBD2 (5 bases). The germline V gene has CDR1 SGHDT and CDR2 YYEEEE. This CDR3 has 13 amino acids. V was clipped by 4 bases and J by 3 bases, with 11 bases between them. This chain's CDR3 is CASSRGGYYEQYF. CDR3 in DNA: TGTGCCAGCAGCCGAGGCGGGTACTACGAGCAGTACTTC.

Here the CDR3 DNA reads TGTGCCACCAGCCGGGGGGAAGCGGGAGGCTACGAGCAGTACTTC. Protein: CATSRGEAGGYEQYF. J is TRBJ2-7 and V is TRBV15; 9 bases are a match to TRBD2. This CDR3 has 15 amino acids. The V gene end was trimmed by 5 bases and the J gene end by 3 bases; junction bases not matched to a gene: 8. CDR1 LNHNV and CDR2 YYDKDF come from the germline V gene (reference sequence).

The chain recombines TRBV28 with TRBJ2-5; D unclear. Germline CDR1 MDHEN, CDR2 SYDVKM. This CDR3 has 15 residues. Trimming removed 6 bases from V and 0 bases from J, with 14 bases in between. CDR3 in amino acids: CASSSPHLYQETQYF. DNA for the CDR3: TGTGCCAGCAGCTCTCCCCACTTGTACCAAGAGACCCAGTACTTC.

The DNA for the CDR3 is TGTGCCAGCAGCCACGAGAGGGTCTGGGATGGCTACACCTTC. It codes for CASSHERVWDGYTF. The V gene is TRBV21-1, the J gene TRBJ1-2. TRBV21-1 is a documented pseudogene. The CDR3 length is 14 residues.

CDR3 protein: CASRLTGQGAYEQYF. In nucleotides, the CDR3 is TGTGCCAGCAGGCTAACCGGACAGGGGGCCTACGAGCAGTACTTC. The chain joins TRBV6-5 to TRBJ2-7; 10 nucleotides line up with TRBD1. Germline values: CDR1 MNHEY, CDR2 SVGAGI. The CDR3 is made up of 15 amino acids. The trim removed 6 bases at V and 2 bases at J, leaving 7 bases unmatched.

The CDR3 DNA follows: TGTGCCAGCAGCCGGAGGACTAGCGGGAGAGGTCCCACAGATACGCAGTATTTT. Translation gives CASSRRTSGRGPTDTQYF. The chain is built from TRBV13 and TRBJ2-3; 13 bases line up with TRBD2. V was clipped by 5 bases and J by 2 bases; unmatched bases: 10. This CDR3 is built from 18 residues. From germline, CDR1 is PRHDT and CDR2 FYEKMQ (reference sequence).

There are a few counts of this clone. As DNA, the CDR3 is TGTGCCAGCAGCTTGGAAGGCGGGAGCGCCTACGAGCAGTACTTC. Protein product: CASSLEGGSAYEQYF. The chain recombines TRBV5-5 with TRBJ2-7; 7 positions match TRBD2. The CDR3 loop spans 15 amino acids. The V gene end was trimmed by 0 bases and the J gene end by 2 bases; junction bases not matched to a gene: 5. Germline V gene data show CDR1 as SGHKS and CDR2 as YYEKEE (reference sequence).

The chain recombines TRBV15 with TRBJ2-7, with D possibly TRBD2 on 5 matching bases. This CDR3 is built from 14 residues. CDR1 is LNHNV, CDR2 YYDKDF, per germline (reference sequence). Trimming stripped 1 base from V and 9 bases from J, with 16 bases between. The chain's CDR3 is CATSRAPADGGQYF. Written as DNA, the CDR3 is TGTGCCACCAGCAGAGCTCCCGCTGACGGAGGGCAGTACTTC.

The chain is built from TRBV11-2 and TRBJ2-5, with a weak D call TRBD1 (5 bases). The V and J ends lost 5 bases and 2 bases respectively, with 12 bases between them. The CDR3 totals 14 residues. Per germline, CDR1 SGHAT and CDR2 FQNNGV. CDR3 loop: CASSRQFLQETQYF. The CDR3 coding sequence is TGTGCCAGCAGCCGACAGTTCCTTCAAGAGACCCAGTACTTC.

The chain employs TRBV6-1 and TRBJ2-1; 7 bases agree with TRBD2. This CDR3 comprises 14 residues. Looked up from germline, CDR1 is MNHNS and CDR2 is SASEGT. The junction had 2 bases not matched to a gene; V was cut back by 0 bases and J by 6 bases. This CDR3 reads CASSEAGTTNEQFF. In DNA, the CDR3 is TGTGCCAGCAGTGAAGCGGGGACTACCAATGAGCAGTTCTTC.

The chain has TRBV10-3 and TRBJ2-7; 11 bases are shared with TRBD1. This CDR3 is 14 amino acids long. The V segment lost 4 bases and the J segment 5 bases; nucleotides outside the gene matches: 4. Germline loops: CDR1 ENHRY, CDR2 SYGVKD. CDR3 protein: CAISGGQGVDEQYF. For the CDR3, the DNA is TGTGCCATCAGTGGGGGACAGGGGGTTGACGAGCAGTACTTC.

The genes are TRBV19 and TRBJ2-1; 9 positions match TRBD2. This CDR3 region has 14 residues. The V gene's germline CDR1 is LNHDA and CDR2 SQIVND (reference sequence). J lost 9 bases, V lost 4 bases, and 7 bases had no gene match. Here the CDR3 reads CASSRGTSTTEQFF. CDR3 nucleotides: TGTGCCAGTAGTAGAGGGACTAGCACTACTGAGCAGTTCTTC.

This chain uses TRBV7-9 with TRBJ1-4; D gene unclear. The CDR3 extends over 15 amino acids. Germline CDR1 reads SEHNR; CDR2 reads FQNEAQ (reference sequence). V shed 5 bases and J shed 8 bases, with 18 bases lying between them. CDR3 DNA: TGTGCCAGCAGCCCCGGGCAGGCCGGCGGGGAAAAACTGTTTTTT. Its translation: CASSPGQAGGEKLFF.

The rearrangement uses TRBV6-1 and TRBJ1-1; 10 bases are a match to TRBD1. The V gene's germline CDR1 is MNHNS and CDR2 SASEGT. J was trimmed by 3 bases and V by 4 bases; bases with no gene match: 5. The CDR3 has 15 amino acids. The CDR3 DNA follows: TGTGCCAGCAGTGTTACCGGGACAGGGGACACTGAAGCTTTCTTT. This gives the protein CASSVTGTGDTEAFF.

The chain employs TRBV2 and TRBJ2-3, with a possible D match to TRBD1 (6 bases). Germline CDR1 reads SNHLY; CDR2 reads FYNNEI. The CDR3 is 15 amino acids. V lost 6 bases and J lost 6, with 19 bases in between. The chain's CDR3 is CASRGSSRRGDTQYF. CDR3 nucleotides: TGTGCCAGCAGGGGGAGCAGTCGAAGGGGGGATACGCAGTATTTT.

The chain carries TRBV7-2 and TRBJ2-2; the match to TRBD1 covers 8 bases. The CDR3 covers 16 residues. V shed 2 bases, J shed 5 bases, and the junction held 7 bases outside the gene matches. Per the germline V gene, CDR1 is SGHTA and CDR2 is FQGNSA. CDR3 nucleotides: TGTGCCAGCAGCTTATCACAGGGGGTAAAAACCGGGGAGCTGTTTTTT. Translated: CASSLSQGVKTGELFF.

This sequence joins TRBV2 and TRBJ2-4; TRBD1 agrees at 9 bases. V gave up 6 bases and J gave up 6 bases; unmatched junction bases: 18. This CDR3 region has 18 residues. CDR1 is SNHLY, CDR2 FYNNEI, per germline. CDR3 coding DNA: TGTGCCAGCAGCGGGACCGGGACAGGGCCCTCGCCCAGAAACATTCAGTACTTC. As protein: CASSGTGTGPSPRNIQYF.

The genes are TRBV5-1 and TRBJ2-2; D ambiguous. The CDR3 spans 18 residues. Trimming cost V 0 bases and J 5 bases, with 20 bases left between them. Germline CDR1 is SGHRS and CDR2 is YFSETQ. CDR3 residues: CASSLGIDSVSRTGELFF. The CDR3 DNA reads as TGCGCCAGCAGCTTGGGAATCGATTCGGTGTCGCGAACCGGGGAGCTGTTTTTT.

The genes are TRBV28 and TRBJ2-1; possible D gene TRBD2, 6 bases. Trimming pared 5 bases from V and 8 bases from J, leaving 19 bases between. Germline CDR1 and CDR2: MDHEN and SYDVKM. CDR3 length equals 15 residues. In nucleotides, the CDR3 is TGTGCCAGCAGTGGGTCGGGACTCTCCCGTGATGAGCAGTTCTTC. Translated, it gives CASSGSGLSRDEQFF.